A selection of T cell receptor beta chains follows, all from one sample in a study of shared clonotypes between healthy human individuals. Data came from immunoSEQ multiplex PCR; TCRdb stores just in-frame clones and leaves some out. In the table there are 2,500,000 or so clones, under 95% of which are singletons. Material: naive CD4+ T cells from PBMCs. Receptors originate from a man between 18 and 35 years old in good health. Some clones in this sample may be carry-over from other donors' samples. The CDR3 runs from the conserved cysteine through the conserved F or W. The D gene is left open where the match is weak. Expanded clones get a size class; other rows say once, few or many, or leave the size out.

j_call	v_call	clone_size	d_call	cdr3_nt	cdr3_aa
TRBJ2-3	TRBV2	once	TRBD2	TGTGCCAGCAGTGGACTAGCGGGACGAACAGATACGCAGTATTTT	CASSGLAGRTDTQYF
TRBJ2-3	TRBV18	-	TRBD2	TGTGCCAGCTCACCATCACCGGGACTAGCGGACACAGATACGCAGTATTTT	CASSPSPGLADTDTQYF
TRBJ1-3	TRBV6-1	-	-	TGTGCCAGCAGTGAAGCCCACGAGGACACCATATATTTT	CASSEAHEDTIYF
TRBJ1-3	TRBV10-3	-	-	TGTGCCATCAGTGACCCCCAGGGCCGGGGAAACACCATATATTTT	CAISDPQGRGNTIYF
TRBJ1-4	TRBV19	-	-	TGTGCCAGTAGAACCGGGGCCCCAATCGAAAAACTGTTTTTT	CASRTGAPIEKLFF
TRBJ1-1	TRBV9	-	-	TGTGCCAGCAGCGTAGGGCAGGGGAGGTATCAGAACACTGAAGCTTTCTTT	CASSVGQGRYQNTEAFF
TRBJ1-4	TRBV30	-	-	TGTGCCTGGAGTTCTCAGGGGCGAAAACTGTTTTTT	CAWSSQGRKLFF
TRBJ1-2	TRBV28	-	-	TGTGCCAGCAACTTTGCCCAGACGGACTCGTATGGCTACACCTTC	CASNFAQTDSYGYTF
TRBJ1-3	TRBV5-1	-	-	TGCGCCAGCAGTCGGACGTCTCCCAGCTCTGGAAACACCATATATTTT	CASSRTSPSSGNTIYF
TRBJ2-3	TRBV7-9	once	-	TGTGCCAGCAGCTTAGCGGGACCGGATACGCAGTATTTT	CASSLAGPDTQYF
TRBJ2-7	TRBV30	-	TRBD2	TGTGCCTGGACCCACCCATCGCAAAGCGGGAGAAGGTACGAGCAGTACTTC	CAWTHPSQSGRRYEQYF
TRBJ1-3	TRBV5-5	-	-	TGTGCCAGCAGCTTGAGTGCTGGAAACACCATATATTTT	CASSLSAGNTIYF
TRBJ2-3	TRBV18	-	-	TGTGCCAGCTCACCTGGGGACACAGATACGCAGTATTTT	CASSPGDTDTQYF
TRBJ1-2	TRBV5-4	-	-	TGTGCCAGCAGCTTCGTGAAACACGACCCGACTAACTATGGCTACACCTTC	CASSFVKHDPTNYGYTF
TRBJ2-7	TRBV5-6	-	TRBD1	TGTGCCAGCAGCCGGGACAGGCACGAGCAGTACTTC	CASSRDRHEQYF